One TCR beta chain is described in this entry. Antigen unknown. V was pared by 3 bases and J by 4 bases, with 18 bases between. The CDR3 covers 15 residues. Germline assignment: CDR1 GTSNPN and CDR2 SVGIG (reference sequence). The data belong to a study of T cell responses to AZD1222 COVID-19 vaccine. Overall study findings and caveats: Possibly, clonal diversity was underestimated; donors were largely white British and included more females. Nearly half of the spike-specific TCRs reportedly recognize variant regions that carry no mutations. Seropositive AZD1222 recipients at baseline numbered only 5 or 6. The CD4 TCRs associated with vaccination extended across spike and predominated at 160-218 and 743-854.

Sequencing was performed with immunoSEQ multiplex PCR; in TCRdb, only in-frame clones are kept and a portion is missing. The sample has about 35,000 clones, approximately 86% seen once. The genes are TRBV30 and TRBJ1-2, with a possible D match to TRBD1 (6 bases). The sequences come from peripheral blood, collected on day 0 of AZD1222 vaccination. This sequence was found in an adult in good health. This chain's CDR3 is CAWSLSGPGAYGYTF. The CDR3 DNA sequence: TGTGCCTGGAGCCTCTCCGGCCCGGGGGCCTATGGCTACACCTTC.